This T cell receptor (beta chain) appears in the sequencing data of a study of human T cells and chemical hapten exposure. TCRdb processed the RACE reads anew with MiXCR; each CDR3 protein has one entry. The table has 150,000 to 200,000 distinct CDR3 sequences, 30% seen once. Time point in this sample: pre-sensitization, week 0. This sample's treatment: therapeutic diphenylcyclopropenone sensitization with weekly scalp DPC. V lost 3 bases, J lost 4 bases, and 17 bases lay in between. Germline CDR1 reads KGHDR; CDR2 reads SFDVKD. The CDR3 is 17 amino acids. This specimen consisted of whole blood, obtained in connection with sensitization to the hapten diphenylcyclopropenone (DPC). This sequence joins TRBV24-1 and TRBJ2-2; tentatively, D is TRBD2 (6 bases). The receptor's source is a woman younger than 45 with alopecia areata. Some clones in this sample may be carry-over from other donors' samples. DNA of the CDR3: TGTGCCACCAGTGATCCTCTCGGGACCGGGGGCACCGGGGAGCTGTTTTTT. Translating gives CATSDPLGTGGTGELFF.